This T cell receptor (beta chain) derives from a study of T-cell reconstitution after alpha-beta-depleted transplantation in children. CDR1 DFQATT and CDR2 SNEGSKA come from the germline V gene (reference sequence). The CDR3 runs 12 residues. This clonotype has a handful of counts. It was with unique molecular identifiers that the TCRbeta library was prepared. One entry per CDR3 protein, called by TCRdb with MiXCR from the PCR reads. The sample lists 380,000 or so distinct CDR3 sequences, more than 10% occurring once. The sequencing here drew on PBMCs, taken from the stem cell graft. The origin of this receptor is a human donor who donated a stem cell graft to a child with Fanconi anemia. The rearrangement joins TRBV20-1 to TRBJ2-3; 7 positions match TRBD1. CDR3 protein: CSRQGGTDTQYF. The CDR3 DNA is TGCAGCAGACAGGGCGGGACAGATACGCAGTATTTT.